This T cell receptor (beta chain) was found in a study of T cell repertoires in cytomegalovirus infection. In the study overall: Matching HLA type and CMV infection were both indicated by public TCR beta signatures.

This clonotype has just a few counts. The target antigen is unknown. Study-wide results and caveats: Dominating the ex vivo response were HLA-C-restricted CMV-specific TCR beta clonotypes. Cumulative frequency of public TCR beta families picked out carriers of CMV plus the relevant HLA.

TCRdb fed the reads into MiXCR, producing one record per CDR3 protein. The sample lists about 490,000 distinct CDR3 sequences; less than 30% were seen once. This TCR derives from a human donor in good health (CMV status not recorded). Some clones in this sample may be carry-over from other donors' samples. What was sequenced was PBMCs.

Written as DNA, the CDR3 is TGTGCCACCAGCAGCGGACTAGCGGGTTACAATGAGCAGTTCTTC. The encoded protein is CATSSGLAGYNEQFF. V gene TRBV15 combines with J gene TRBJ2-1; TRBD2 agrees at 11 bases. CDR1 is LNHNV and CDR2 is YYDKDF in the germline V gene (reference sequence). The CDR3 is made up of 15 amino acids. V shed 3 bases, J shed 4 bases, and the junction held 2 bases outside the gene matches.